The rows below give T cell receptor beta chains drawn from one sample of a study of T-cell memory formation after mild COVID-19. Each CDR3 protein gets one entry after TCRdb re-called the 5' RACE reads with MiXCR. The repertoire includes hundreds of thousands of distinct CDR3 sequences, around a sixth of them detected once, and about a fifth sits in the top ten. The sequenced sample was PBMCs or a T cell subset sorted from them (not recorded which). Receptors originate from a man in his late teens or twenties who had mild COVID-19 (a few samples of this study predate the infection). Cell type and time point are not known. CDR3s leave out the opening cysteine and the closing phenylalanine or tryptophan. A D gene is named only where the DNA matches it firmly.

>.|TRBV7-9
ASSADIYEQY
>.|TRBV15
ATKDRGNQPQH
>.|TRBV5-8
ASSLKGGR
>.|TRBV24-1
ATSDPDIRETQY
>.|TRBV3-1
ASSQAGLLQETQY
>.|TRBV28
ASSLESGANVLT
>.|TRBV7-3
ASSSPLGGEQF
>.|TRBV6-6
ATSFNGQNTEAF
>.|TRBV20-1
SANGQSRTGELF
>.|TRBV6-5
ASSYGRSGTDTQY
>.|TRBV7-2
ASSLFFGLAETQY
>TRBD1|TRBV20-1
SAPRLGSGGDYGYT
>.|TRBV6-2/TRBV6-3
ASSYREDEQF
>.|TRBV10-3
ALRAGMRADTQY
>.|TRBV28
ASRTPGGNQPQH
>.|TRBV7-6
ASSLKGSGTGELF
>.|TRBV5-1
ASSLGNAETQY
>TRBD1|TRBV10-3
AISGQGAEETQY
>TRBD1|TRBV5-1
ASRTGTGFGEKLF
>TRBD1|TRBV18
ASSPGGQENYGYT
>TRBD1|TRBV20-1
SASQGGRWDQPQH
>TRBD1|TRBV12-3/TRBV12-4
ASSWDSVNYGYT
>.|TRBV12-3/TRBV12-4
ASSPRVSGDTQY
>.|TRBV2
ANTFTDTQY
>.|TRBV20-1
SAARDFPYQETQY
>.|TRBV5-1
ASSLSSGGGQETQY
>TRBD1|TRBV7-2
ASSLVGGQGGYEQY
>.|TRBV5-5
ASSRSGPRDTQY
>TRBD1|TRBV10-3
ATRTGDTDTQY
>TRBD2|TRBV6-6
ASTGLAGASYEQY
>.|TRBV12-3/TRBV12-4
ASSASGGANSNEQF
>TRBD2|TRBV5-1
ASSGSGTSGATDTQY
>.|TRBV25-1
ASHPGRAPSTDTQY
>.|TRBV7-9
ASSLSGLGEPQH
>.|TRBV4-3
ASSQYEGSYEQY
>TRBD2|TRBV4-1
ASSQVGAGTYNEQF
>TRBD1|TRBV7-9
ASSMDREETQY
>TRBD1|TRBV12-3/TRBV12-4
ASSLPGGTEAF
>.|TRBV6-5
ASRGASYTEAF
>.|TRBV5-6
ASSLFSAAYNEQF
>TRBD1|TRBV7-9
ASSSRQGAGETQY
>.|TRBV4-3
ASSQDTVDTQY
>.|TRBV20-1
SAKDVLSSYEQY
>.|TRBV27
ASSLVAGTEAF
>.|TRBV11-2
ASSARGGARDNEKLF
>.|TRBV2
ASLQAQETQY
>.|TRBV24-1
ATSDKQRNTGELF